The entry below describes one T cell receptor (beta chain). This specimen comes from a study of glioma-infiltrating T cells after dendritic cell vaccination. This CDR3 is built from 13 residues. Germline V CDR1 and CDR2: SEHNR, FQNEAQ (reference sequence). V was pared by 6 bases and J by 7 bases, with 9 bases of the junction left unmatched. Time point here: after dendritic cell vaccination, including at tumor progression/relapse. This table comes from immunoSEQ multiplex PCR, and its TCRdb copy is limited to in-frame clones, with some not included. This sample yields roughly 62,000 clones, of which roughly four fifths are seen a single time; 15% to 18% belongs to the top ten.

The TCR comes from a human donor with glioblastoma. The sample consisted of blood, taken after dendritic cell vaccination. J is TRBJ2-7 and V is TRBV7-9, with 7 bases fitting TRBD1. CDR3 sequence: CASRGTVEGEQYF. The DNA of the CDR3 is TGTGCCAGCAGAGGGACAGTCGAGGGGGAGCAGTACTTC.